This TCR beta chain appears in the sequencing data of a study of cytomegalovirus exposure and HLA in healthy donors. General study results and limits: Sequencing artifact likely explains a cluster of highly shared sequence variants. Accurate prediction of HLA-A and HLA-B alleles (for most subjects) was reportedly achieved from TCR beta sequences.

This clone occurred a few times. Its antigen is still unknown. The CDR3 covers 14 residues. The V end lost 10 bases, the J end lost 7 bases, and 23 bases lay between the germline ends. Looked up from germline, CDR1 is SGHNT and CDR2 is YYREEE (reference sequence). PCR employed 60 Vbeta and 13 Jbeta primers. The protocol was immunoSEQ multiplex PCR, while the TCRdb copy is restricted to in-frame clones and leaves out a portion. The repertoire holds around 100,000 clones, with approximately 72% as singletons. Healthy donors of bone marrow made up the group. Sequencing used PBMCs. The rearrangement links TRBV5-4 to TRBJ1-2; possible D gene TRBD1, 6 bases. The sequence was collected from a male donor in good health and CMV-seropositive. The CDR3 loop reads CAFGRTGLEGGYTF. Here the CDR3 DNA reads TGTGCCTTTGGGAGAACAGGGTTAGAGGGTGGCTACACCTTC.